These 14 T cell receptor beta chains came from one sample sequenced in a study of tumour-infiltrating T cells in Burkitt lymphoma. Sequenced by immunoSEQ multiplex PCR; TCRdb stores in-frame clones only, minus some. The sample lists thousands of clones, about 9.5% occurring once. Specimen: tumor tissue. The source is a human donor with diffuse large B-cell lymphoma.

The rearrangement links TRBV6-5 to TRBJ2-7; 9 nucleotides agree with TRBD1. J was trimmed by 3 bases and V by 4 bases; bases with no gene match: 4. There are 14 residues in the CDR3. CDR1 and CDR2 (germline): MNHEY, SVGAGI. The CDR3 DNA sequence: TGTGCCAGCAGTTCCGGACAGGGGTACTACGAGCAGTACTTC. It translates to CASSSGQGYYEQYF.

The genes are TRBV5-1 and TRBJ2-2, with D unclear. Per germline, CDR1 SGHRS and CDR2 YFSETQ. The CDR3 is made up of 13 amino acids. The V end was cut by 0 bases, the J end by 7 bases, with 7 bases between. In DNA form, the CDR3 reads TGCGCCAGCAGCTTGGAACAAGTCGGGGAGCTGTTTTTT. Protein: CASSLEQVGELFF.

The chain employs TRBV7-2 and TRBJ2-1; 7 nucleotides match TRBD2. The V and J ends lost 5 bases and 8 bases, in that order; junction bases with no gene match: 9. Looked up from germline, CDR1 is SGHTA and CDR2 is FQGNSA. The length of the CDR3 is 14 residues. CDR3 region: CASSLGLPLDEQFF. CDR3 coding DNA: TGTGCCAGCAGCCTGGGACTACCTCTCGATGAGCAGTTCTTC.

This clone has more than one count but fewer than ten. Its ends do not fully match the called genes, so a read error is possible. The genes are TRBV5-1 and TRBJ2-5, with TRBD2 matching 10 bases. The germline V gene has CDR1 SGHRS and CDR2 YFSETQ. The CDR3 runs 19 residues. This CDR3 reads CASRLGLAGAHQYQETQYF. CDR3 nucleotides: TGCGCCAGCAGGTTGGGGCTAGCGGGGGCCCACCAATACCAAGAGACCCAGTACTTC.

The chain recombines TRBV1 with TRBJ1-4; no DNA check was done on the table's D call, TRBD1. TRBV1 is a listed pseudogene. This CDR3 is 13 amino acids long. CDR3 in DNA: TGCACCAGCAGGGGACAGGGGAGTGAAAAACTGTTTTTT. Its protein product is CTSRGQGSEKLFF.

Concerning this clone itself: The germline gene is not matched at one end of the junction; a read error may be the cause. Other DNA sequences in the same sample also yield this CDR3. The rearrangement joins TRBV29-1 to TRBJ2-3; tentatively, D is TRBD2 (5 bases). Germline assignment: CDR1 SQVTM and CDR2 ANQGSEA. The CDR3 contains 16 residues. CDR3 bases: TGCAGCGTTGAGTCGGGGAGTTGGAGGAGCACGGATACGCAGTATTTT. Translated, it gives CSVESGSWRSTDTQYF.

This clone was recorded a few times. V and J are TRBV28 and TRBJ2-1, with TRBD1 matching over 12 bases. The CDR3 covers 13 residues. V shed 6 bases and J 15 bases; nucleotides not matched to a gene: 9. Germline loops: CDR1 MDHEN, CDR2 SYDVKM. CDR3 bases: TGTGCCAGCAGATGGGACAGGGGGCGCCTATGGTTCTTC. Encoded protein: CASRWDRGRLWFF.

The rearrangement uses TRBV11-2 and TRBJ1-1, with unresolved D. Germline V gene data show CDR1 as SGHAT and CDR2 as FQNNGV. Trimming cost V 5 bases and J 6 bases, with 10 bases left between them. The CDR3 spans 12 residues. The CDR3 loop reads CASSPGSAEAFF. The CDR3, as DNA: TGTGCCAGCAGCCCGGGGAGCGCTGAAGCTTTCTTT.

This clone came up a few times. The chain employs TRBV19 and TRBJ2-1; weak D call: TRBD1 (6 bases). V gave up 9 bases and J gave up 4 bases, with 13 bases separating them. Germline V gives CDR1 LNHDA, CDR2 SQIVND (reference sequence). CDR3 length equals 13 residues. The CDR3 sequence is CASGPQGYNEQFF. In DNA form, the CDR3 reads TGTGCCAGCGGACCACAGGGATACAATGAGCAGTTCTTC. Full variable domain (outside the CDR3, taken from reference TRBV19 and TRBJ2-1): DGGITQSPKYLFRKEGQNVTLSCEQNLNHDAMYWYRQDPGQGLRLIYYSQIVNDFQKGDIAEGYSVSREKKESFPLTVTSAQKNPTAFYLCASGPQGYNEQFFGPGTRLTVL.

V usage is TRBV6-1 and J usage is TRBJ1-2; 8 bases are shared with TRBD1. The V segment lost 8 bases and the J segment 6 bases; nucleotides outside the gene matches: 14. The germline CDR1 and CDR2 sequences are MNHNS and SASEGT. The CDR3 length is 15 residues. This chain's CDR3 is CASHAETGEKHGYTF. The CDR3 DNA is TGTGCCAGCCATGCAGAGACAGGGGAAAAGCATGGCTACACCTTC.

This chain uses TRBV5-6 with TRBJ1-5; possible D gene TRBD1, 5 bases. This CDR3 has 17 residues. Germline V gene lookup returns CDR1 SGHDT and CDR2 YYEEEE. V lost 0 bases, J lost 5 bases, and 18 bases lay in between. The CDR3 loop reads CASSLGGGFFGYQPQHF. DNA of the CDR3: TGTGCCAGCAGCTTGGGGGGGGGTTTTTTCGGTTATCAGCCCCAGCATTTT. Full variable domain (missing parts from reference TRBV5-6 and TRBJ1-5): DAGVTQSPTHLIKTRGQQVTLRCSPKSGHDTVSWYQQALGQGPQFIFQYYEEEERQRGNFPDRFSGHQFPNYSSELNVNALLLGDSALYLCASSLGGGFFGYQPQHFGDGTRLSIL.

With regard to this clone: The same CDR3 is also encoded by other DNA sequences in this sample. This chain links TRBV5-1 with TRBJ2-3; possible D gene TRBD2, 5 bases. The CDR3 is 15 residues long. Germline V gene lookup returns CDR1 SGHRS and CDR2 YFSETQ. Between the trimmed V and J ends, which lost 8 bases and 0 bases, there was a span of 16 bases. The CDR3 sequence is CASSALHGSTDTQYF. The CDR3 DNA reads as TGCGCCAGTAGCGCCCTACACGGTAGCACAGATACGCAGTATTTT.

The chain joins TRBV30 to TRBJ1-5; D is ambiguous. The V gene's germline CDR1 is GTSNPN and CDR2 SVGIG (reference sequence). This CDR3 comprises 13 residues. V lost 3 bases and J 5 bases, leaving 11 bases between the germline ends. This CDR3 is CAWSPQMDQPQHF. The CDR3 bases are TGTGCCTGGAGCCCACAGATGGATCAGCCCCAGCATTTT.

The sample holds a few counts of this clone. J is TRBJ2-3 and V is TRBV7-9; the match to TRBD1 covers 7 bases. The CDR3 loop spans 13 amino acids. Germline assignment: CDR1 SEHNR and CDR2 FQNEAQ (reference sequence). The junction had 4 bases not matched to a gene; V was cut back by 4 bases and J by 6 bases. In DNA, the CDR3 is TGTGCCAGCAGCTGGACGACAGGGGATACGCAGTATTTT. Translation gives CASSWTTGDTQYF.